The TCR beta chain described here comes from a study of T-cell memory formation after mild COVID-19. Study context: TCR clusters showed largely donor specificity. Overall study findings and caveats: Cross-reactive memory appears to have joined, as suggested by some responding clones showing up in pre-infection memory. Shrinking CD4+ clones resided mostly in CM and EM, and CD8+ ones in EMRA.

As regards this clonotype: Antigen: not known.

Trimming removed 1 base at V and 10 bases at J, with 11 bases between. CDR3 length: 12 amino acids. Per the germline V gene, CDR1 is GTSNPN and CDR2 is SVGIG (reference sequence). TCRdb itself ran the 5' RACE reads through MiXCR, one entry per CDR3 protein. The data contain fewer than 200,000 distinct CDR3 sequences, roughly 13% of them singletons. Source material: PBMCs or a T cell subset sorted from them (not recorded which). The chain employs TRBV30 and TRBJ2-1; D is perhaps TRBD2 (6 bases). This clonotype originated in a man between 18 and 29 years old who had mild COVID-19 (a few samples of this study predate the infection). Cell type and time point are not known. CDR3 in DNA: TGTGCCTGGAGTGGGAGGGCTAGGGAGCAGTTCTTC. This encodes CAWSGRAREQFF.